The 25 T cell receptor beta chains in this list originate from one sample, sequenced in a study of PD-1 blockade in classical Hodgkin lymphoma (dated by TCRdb to about 2020). The library relied on the immunoSEQ multiplex PCR assay. Held by TCRdb, this immuneACCESS table contains in-frame sequences only and omits some clones. Under half of the omission traces to an unresolved V gene where checked; the cause of the rest is unknown. The sample table lists under 100,000 clones, 80% to 85% of them with a count of one. In total, the top ten clones hold 12% of the sample. Reading the label with the study, this specimen's time point is: cycle 1 day 1 (C1D1), immediately before nivolumab initiation. All trial patients had relapsed after autologous stem cell transplantation, with cohorts A, B and C differing in prior brentuximab vedotin exposure. Here the sequenced sample was peripheral blood mononuclear cells (PBMCs), taken at baseline. These receptors all stem from a human donor with classical Hodgkin lymphoma.

This clone was seen just once. The rearrangement uses TRBV6-5 and TRBJ2-5; D is uncertain. The CDR3 sequence is 13 residues long. V lost 10 bases and J 3 bases, leaving 15 bases between the germline ends. The V gene's germline CDR1 is MNHEY and CDR2 SVGAGI. In DNA, the CDR3 is TGTGCCACCTCAGGTTGGCAGGAAGAGACCCAGTACTTC. Protein: CATSGWQEETQYF.

CDR3 in amino acids: CASSRTVNYGYTF. The CDR3 nucleotides read TGTGCCAGCAGCAGGACGGTGAACTATGGCTACACCTTC. The rearrangement uses TRBV7-2 and TRBJ1-2; no firm D call. The CDR3 length is 13 residues. CDR1 and CDR2 from the germline V gene are SGHTA and FQGNSA. V was shortened by 5 bases and J by 2 bases, with 9 bases between the two germline ends.

The gene calls are TRBV19 and TRBJ2-3; D gene unclear. CDR1 is LNHDA and CDR2 is SQIVND in the germline V gene (reference sequence). The CDR3 is 14 amino acids. V was cut by 5 bases and J by 0 bases, with 9 bases left in between. CDR3 in amino acids: CASSLSASTDTQYF. CDR3 DNA sequence: TGTGCCAGTAGTCTAAGCGCTAGCACAGATACGCAGTATTTT.

The V and J genes are TRBV19 and TRBJ2-5, with 11 bases that match TRBD2. Trimming removed 1 base from V and 2 bases from J; junction bases left unmatched: 3. CDR3 length equals 16 residues. CDR1 LNHDA and CDR2 SQIVND come from the germline V gene (reference sequence). In DNA, the CDR3 is TGTGCCAGTAGTATAGTGGGACTAGCGGATCAAGAGACCCAGTACTTC. It encodes CASSIVGLADQETQYF.

The chain recombines TRBV4-2 with TRBJ1-3; D ambiguous. Trimming removed 0 bases from V and 0 bases from J, with 6 bases in between. This CDR3 is built from 15 residues. Germline values: CDR1 LGHNA, CDR2 YNFKEQ. The CDR3 DNA sequence: TGTGCCAGCAGCCAAGATCCCTCCTCTGGAAACACCATATATTTT. Translated: CASSQDPSSGNTIYF.

The V call is TRBV11-2, the J call TRBJ2-7; 13 bases match TRBD2. From germline, CDR1 is SGHAT and CDR2 FQNNGV. The junction had 8 bases not matched to a gene; V was cut back by 5 bases and J by 7 bases. The CDR3 runs 15 residues. CDR3 nucleotides: TGTGCCAGCAGCACCACTAGCGGGAGGGCCTGGGAGCAGTACTTC. Protein product: CASSTTSGRAWEQYF. Using reference TRBV11-2 and TRBJ2-7 for the parts outside the CDR3, the full variable domain is EAGVAQSPRYKIIEKRQSVAFWCNPISGHATLYWYQQILGQGPKLLIQFQNNGVVDDSQLPKDRFSAERLKGVDSTLKIQPAKLEDSAVYLCASSTTSGRAWEQYFGPGTRLTVT.

The chain links TRBV5-4 to TRBJ1-2; perhaps TRBD1 as D (5 bases). V was shortened by 6 bases and J by 4 bases, with 16 bases between the two germline ends. Germline V gene lookup returns CDR1 SGHNT and CDR2 YYREEE (reference sequence). CDR3 length equals 14 residues. CDR3 amino acids: CASKGPGKTYGYTF. In DNA form, the CDR3 reads TGTGCCAGCAAGGGACCAGGAAAGACCTATGGCTACACCTTC.

J is TRBJ1-1 and V is TRBV4-1, with 8 bases that match TRBD1. The CDR3 covers 16 residues. Germline CDR1 is MGHRA and CDR2 is YSYEKL. Trimming took 3 bases from V and 6 from J; bases not matched to a gene: 12. The DNA of the CDR3 is TGCGCCAGCAGCCACGGCCGGACAGGGTCAATCTCTGAAGCTTTCTTT. It yields the protein CASSHGRTGSISEAFF.

The rearrangement uses TRBV6-4 and TRBJ2-1, with 9 bases identical to TRBD2. This CDR3 has 13 residues. Germline trimming cut 6 bases from V and 13 bases from J; bases unmatched to any gene: 10. Germline CDR1 and CDR2: MRHNA and SNTAGT. The CDR3 protein is CASSKIPGTSQFF. CDR3 DNA sequence: TGTGCCAGCAGCAAGATACCCGGGACTAGCCAGTTCTTC.

This sequence joins TRBV10-3 and TRBJ2-1, with D perhaps matching TRBD1 (5 bases). V was pared by 3 bases and J by 7 bases, with 7 bases between. The CDR3 consists of 12 residues. CDR1 is ENHRY and CDR2 is SYGVKD in the germline V gene. The CDR3 region has the DNA TGTGCCATCAGTGAAGGGGTTAATGAGCAGTTCTTC. Its protein is CAISEGVNEQFF.

The chain uses TRBV9 and TRBJ2-5; 12 bases line up with TRBD2. The DNA end favors TRBJ2-7, so the J call may be wrong. CDR3 length equals 15 residues. Germline loops: CDR1 SGDLS, CDR2 YYNGEE. CDR3 DNA: TGTGCCAGCAGCGTAGAGGGACTAGCGGGTGACGAGCAGTACTTC. It is translated as CASSVEGLAGDEQYF.

This clone was counted between two and nine times. The chain employs TRBV10-3 and TRBJ2-1; possibly TRBD1 for D (6 bases). The CDR3 is made up of 11 amino acids. Looked up from germline, CDR1 is ENHRY and CDR2 is SYGVKD. The CDR3 protein is CAVAGTNEQFF. The CDR3 DNA reads as TGTGCGGTGGCCGGGACAAATGAGCAGTTCTTC.

The chain joins TRBV18 to TRBJ2-2, with 7 positions matching TRBD1. The CDR3 loop spans 17 amino acids. The trim removed 1 base at V and 2 bases at J, leaving 7 bases unmatched. CDR1 is KGHSH, CDR2 LQKENI, per germline. The CDR3 coding sequence is TGTGCCAGCTCACCACTCAGGACAGGAAGCAACACCGGGGAGCTGTTTTTT. It codes for CASSPLRTGSNTGELFF.

The chain carries TRBV7-9 and TRBJ1-5; no clear D gene. The CDR3 loop spans 16 amino acids. Germline V CDR1 and CDR2: SEHNR, FQNEAQ (reference sequence). Trimming removed 4 bases from V and 5 bases from J, with 18 bases in between. The CDR3 region has the DNA TGTGCCAGCAGCTCAAGCCCACGGACGGGAGATCAGCCCCAGCATTTT. Encoded protein: CASSSSPRTGDQPQHF.

J is TRBJ2-5 and V is TRBV15; weak D call: TRBD2 (5 bases). The J call may be mistaken, given a closer DNA end match to TRBJ2-7. Germline V gives CDR1 LNHNV, CDR2 YYDKDF (reference sequence). This CDR3 has 12 amino acids. CDR3 sequence: CATSREGYEQYF. The CDR3 DNA sequence: TGTGCCACCAGCCGTGAGGGCTACGAGCAGTACTTC.

This chain uses TRBV6-6 with TRBJ2-7, with TRBD1 matching over 11 bases. The CDR3 is made up of 14 amino acids. Per the germline V gene, CDR1 is MNHNY and CDR2 is SVGAGI (reference sequence). V gave up 4 bases and J gave up 7 bases; unmatched junction bases: 6. Here the CDR3 reads CASSFGQGASEQYF. The CDR3 DNA is TGTGCCAGCAGTTTTGGACAGGGGGCGTCTGAGCAGTACTTC.

The chain employs TRBV19 and TRBJ1-3; D unclear. Germline assignment: CDR1 LNHDA and CDR2 SQIVND (reference sequence). V shed 1 base and J shed 0 bases, with 1 base lying between them. The length of the CDR3 is 13 residues. The CDR3 DNA is TGTGCCAGTAGTATAGCCTCTGGAAACACCATATATTTT. Protein sequence: CASSIASGNTIYF.

The chain links TRBV9 to TRBJ2-1; TRBD2 agrees at 12 bases. Per germline, CDR1 SGDLS and CDR2 YYNGEE. After removal of 3 bases from V and 9 bases from J, the junction contained 10 bases not matched to a gene. The CDR3 loop spans 16 amino acids. CDR3 region: CASSAGLAGRLLEQFF. The CDR3 DNA sequence: TGTGCCAGCAGCGCCGGACTAGCGGGAAGGTTGCTTGAGCAGTTCTTC.

This chain joins TRBV5-1 and TRBJ1-1; D remains unclear. CDR1 SGHRS and CDR2 YFSETQ come from the germline V gene. The ends were cut back, 4 bases at V and 0 bases at J, with 13 bases in the middle. The CDR3 is 15 amino acids. CDR3: CASSRDGYMNTEAFF. CDR3 nucleotides: TGCGCCAGCAGCCGAGATGGGTACATGAACACTGAAGCTTTCTTT.

The chain combines TRBV9 with TRBJ2-7; 10 nucleotides match TRBD2. The V gene's germline CDR1 is SGDLS and CDR2 YYNGEE. V shed 0 bases, J shed 6 bases, and the junction held 9 bases outside the gene matches. The length of the CDR3 is 16 residues. CDR3 DNA: TGTGCCAGCAGCGTAGATTCAGCGGGAGGGGTTCGCGAGCAGTACTTC. Its translation is CASSVDSAGGVREQYF.

The gene calls are TRBV11-2 and TRBJ2-7, with D possibly called TRBD1 or TRBD2 (5 bases each). The germline gives CDR1 SGHAT, CDR2 FQNNGV. The CDR3 is 16 residues long. V was cut by 4 bases and J by 5 bases, with 21 bases left in between. This CDR3 is CASSSLPRDQRDEQYF. The CDR3 DNA sequence: TGTGCCAGCAGCTCCTTACCCCGGGACCAAAGAGACGAGCAGTACTTC.

This sequence joins TRBV15 and TRBJ1-1; no definite D call. Trimming shortened V by 3 bases and J by 1 base, and 0 bases separated the two germline ends. This CDR3 is built from 11 residues. CDR1 is LNHNV, CDR2 YYDKDF, per germline (reference sequence). In nucleotides, the CDR3 is TGTGCCACCAGCAGGAACACTGAAGCTTTCTTT. The encoded protein is CATSRNTEAFF.

The chain carries TRBV14 and TRBJ2-6, with D perhaps matching TRBD2 (5 bases). CDR3 length equals 17 residues. Germline CDR1 is SGHDN and CDR2 is FVKESK. V was clipped by 0 bases and J by 0 bases, with 9 bases between them. The CDR3 sequence: CASSQDRGHSGANVLTF. CDR3 DNA: TGTGCCAGCAGCCAAGATCGGGGTCACTCTGGGGCCAACGTCCTGACTTTC. Combining the CDR3 with reference TRBV14 and TRBJ2-6 gives the whole variable domain EAGVTQFPSHSVIEKGQTVTLRCDPISGHDNLYWYRRVMGKEIKFLLHFVKESKQDESGMPNNRFLAERTGGTYSTLKVQPAELEDSGVYFCASSQDRGHSGANVLTFGAGSRLTVL.

This clone has a single count. The chain recombines TRBV5-1 with TRBJ2-1, with TRBD1 identical over 8 bases. Germline CDR1 SGHRS, CDR2 YFSETQ. The length of the CDR3 is 13 residues. Trimming cost V 4 bases and J 7 bases; bases outside gene matches: 4. This CDR3 is CASSPTGGNEQFF. In DNA form, the CDR3 reads TGCGCCAGCAGCCCCACAGGGGGGAATGAGCAGTTCTTC.

This clone came up a few times. CDR3 in DNA: TGTGCCACCAGCAGAGACCTACAGGGGTATCAGCCCCAGCATTTT. Encoded protein: CATSRDLQGYQPQHF. The genes are TRBV15 and TRBJ1-5; TRBD1 matches at 7 bases. The CDR3 spans 15 residues. Germline CDR1 and CDR2: LNHNV and YYDKDF (reference sequence). The V segment lost 0 bases and the J segment 5 bases; nucleotides outside the gene matches: 4.